This paragraph covers one TCR beta chain sequence. The authors' processing: Researchers report that nucleated cell counts were estimated from reference gene primer amplification. Sequencing used immunoSEQ multiplex PCR; TCRdb keeps in-frame clones, though not all of them. Clone size and the V and J calls come from that table; the DNA yielded D and trimming. The sample shows about 140,000 clones, under 90% of them seen only once. Germline V gene data show CDR1 as SNHLY and CDR2 as FYNNEI. V shed 0 bases and J shed 4 bases, with 9 bases lying between them. The CDR3 runs 14 residues. This specimen comes from a study of blood T cell repertoires in COVID-19. Across the whole study: The United States, Italy and Spain were the sources of the acute and convalescent COVID-19 samples. The cDNA or gDNA used as material had been derived from T cells, B-cell-depleted T cells, or PBMCs.

This receptor was identified in an elderly woman in a cohort sampled during active or convalescent COVID-19. The sample was peripheral blood. V usage is TRBV2 and J usage is TRBJ1-2, with unresolved D. CDR3 sequence: CASSEATTVYGYTF. The CDR3 nucleotides read TGTGCCAGCAGTGAAGCGACAACTGTCTATGGCTACACCTTC.